Listed below are T cell receptor beta chains from one sample, sequenced in a study of shared clonotypes between healthy human individuals. The protocol was immunoSEQ multiplex PCR, while the TCRdb copy is restricted to in-frame clones and leaves out a portion. The repertoire holds roughly 2,300,000 clones, with less than 95% as singletons. The specimen was naive CD4+ T cells from PBMCs. The source is a young man in good health. Some clones in this sample may be carry-over from other donors' samples. The CDR3 runs from the conserved cysteine through the conserved F or W. D genes are given only for firm matches. Clone size is stated in some rows and not others, as once, few, many or a class when expanded.

d_call clone_size j_call v_call cdr3_aa cdr3_nt
TRBD2 NA TRBJ2-7 TRBV5-1 CASSLSGGNEQYF TGCGCCAGCAGCTTGTCCGGGGGGAACGAGCAGTACTTC
TRBD2 NA TRBJ2-5 TRBV5-1 CASSLVGLAGGETQYF TGCGCCAGCAGCTTGGTAGGGCTAGCGGGAGGAGAGACCCAGTACTTC
NA NA TRBJ2-5 TRBV4-3 CASSQDRWKTQYF TGCGCCAGCAGCCAAGATCGATGGAAGACCCAGTACTTC
NA once TRBJ1-5 TRBV6-4 CASSEGGGGNQPQHF TGTGCCAGCAGTGAAGGGGGGGGCGGCAATCAGCCCCAGCATTTT
NA NA TRBJ2-5 TRBV30 CAWTKAVQRETQYF TGTGCCTGGACAAAAGCCGTCCAGCGAGAGACCCAGTACTTC
NA NA TRBJ2-2 TRBV30 CAWSFRAGELFF TGTGCCTGGAGTTTCCGGGCCGGGGAGCTGTTTTTT
NA few TRBJ1-5 TRBV19 CASSQGTQHF TGTGCCAGTAGCCAGGGAACCCAGCATTTT
NA NA TRBJ2-3 TRBV28 CASSPYLRETDTQYF TGTGCCAGCAGTCCCTATCTAAGGGAGACAGATACGCAGTATTTT
NA once TRBJ2-1 TRBV28 CASTAQVPDSAFF TGTGCCAGCACCGCCCAAGTCCCTGATTCGGCGTTCTTC
NA NA TRBJ2-1 TRBV5-1 CASSLDSYNEQFF TGCGCCAGCAGCTTGGACTCCTACAATGAGCAGTTCTTC
TRBD1 NA TRBJ1-2 TRBV6-6 CASSLRDRGYTF TGTGCCAGCAGCCTCCGGGACAGAGGCTACACCTTC
TRBD1 NA TRBJ2-4 TRBV27 CASSLIGTGGTAKNIQYF TGTGCCAGCAGTTTAATCGGGACAGGGGGTACGGCCAAAAACATTCAGTACTTC
TRBD1 NA TRBJ2-7 TRBV5-1 CASSPGTGGEQYF TGCGCCAGCAGCCCAGGGACAGGGGGCGAGCAGTACTTC
NA once TRBJ2-1 TRBV7-3 CASSLGNRVEQFF TGTGCCAGCAGCTTAGGTAATAGGGTCGAACAGTTCTTC
NA NA TRBJ2-1 TRBV7-6 CASSFTVSSYNEQFF TGTGCCAGCAGCTTCACTGTAAGCTCCTACAATGAGCAGTTCTTC
NA few TRBJ1-1 TRBV10-1 CASRTSMNTEAFF TGCGCCAGCAGGACTTCTATGAACACTGAAGCTTTCTTT
NA NA TRBJ2-3 TRBV7-3 CASSLGGTDTQYF TGTGCCAGCAGCCTCGGGGGCACAGATACGCAGTATTTT